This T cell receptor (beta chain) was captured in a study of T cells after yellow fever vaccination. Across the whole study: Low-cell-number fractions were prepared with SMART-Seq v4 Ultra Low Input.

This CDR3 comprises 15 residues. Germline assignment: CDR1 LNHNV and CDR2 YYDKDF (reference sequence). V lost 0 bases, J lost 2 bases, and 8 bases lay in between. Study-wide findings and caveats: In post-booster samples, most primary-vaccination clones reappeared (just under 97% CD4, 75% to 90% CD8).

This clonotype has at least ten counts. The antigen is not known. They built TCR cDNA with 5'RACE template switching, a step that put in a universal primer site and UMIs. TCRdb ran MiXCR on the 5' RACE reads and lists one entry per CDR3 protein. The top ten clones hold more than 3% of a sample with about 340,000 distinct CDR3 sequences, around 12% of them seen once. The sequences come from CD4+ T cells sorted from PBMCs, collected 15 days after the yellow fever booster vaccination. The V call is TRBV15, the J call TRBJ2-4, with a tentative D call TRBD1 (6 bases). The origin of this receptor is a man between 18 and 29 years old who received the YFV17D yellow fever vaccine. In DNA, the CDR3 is TGTGCCACCAGCAGAGATCGGGACACCAAAAACATTCAGTACTTC. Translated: CATSRDRDTKNIQYF.